Each of the 3 T cell receptor beta chains below was sequenced from the same sample in a study of spatial heterogeneity in lung cancer. TCRdb analysed the 5' RACE reads with MiXCR anew, one entry per CDR3 protein. The data show 1,600 or so distinct CDR3 sequences, with roughly 19% seen just once and roughly 40% held by the top ten. Time point reported: sample taken at primary tumor resection. Unsorted tumor, nontumor lung tissue or cryopreserved PBMC supplied the whole RNA. This specimen was PBMCs, taken at surgery. The source is a male donor with early-stage non-small cell lung cancer.

This clonotype is deemed large (0.1 to 1%). This rearrangement joins TRBV18 to TRBJ1-5, with no clear D. The CDR3 is 15 amino acids. V was shortened by 4 bases and J by 1 base, with 11 bases between the two germline ends. Germline CDR1 and CDR2: KGHSH and LQKENI. CDR3 bases: TGTGCCAGCTCACGTGGACGGGTGAGCAATCAGCCCCAGCATTTT. Translation: CASSRGRVSNQPQHF.

This clonotype is medium-sized within its sample. The rearrangement links TRBV20-1 to TRBJ2-1; 9 bases map to TRBD2. Germline lookup yields CDR1 DFQATT and CDR2 SNEGSKA (reference sequence). The CDR3 spans 18 residues. The junction had 19 bases not matched to a gene; V was cut back by 6 bases and J by 4 bases. The CDR3 sequence is CSAQLPSGILTRYNEQFF. The DNA of the CDR3 is TGCAGTGCCCAGCTGCCTAGCGGGATCCTTACTCGATACAATGAGCAGTTCTTC.

V is TRBV5-1 and J is TRBJ1-1; D is ambiguous. This CDR3 has 12 residues. Trimming removed 0 bases from V and 5 bases from J, with 5 bases in between. Germline-derived CDR1 and CDR2 are SGHRS and YFSETQ. CDR3 protein: CASSLVGTEAFF. Here the CDR3 DNA reads TGCGCCAGCAGCTTGGTGGGAACTGAAGCTTTCTTT. Based on the CDR3 plus reference TRBV5-1 and TRBJ1-1, the full variable domain is KAGVTQTPRYLIKTRGQQVTLSCSPISGHRSVSWYQQTPGQGLQFLFEYFSETQRNKGNFPGRFSGRQFSNSRSEMNVSTLELGDSALYLCASSLVGTEAFFGQGTRLTVV.